A selection of T cell receptor beta chains follows, all from one sample in a study of immune evolution from preneoplasia to lung adenocarcinoma. Libraries were prepared by immunoSEQ multiplex PCR; TCRdb keeps only in-frame clonotypes and omits some of them. Of several thousand clones listed, around 85% are singletons. The sample comprised FFPE minimally invasive lung adenocarcinoma tissue. These receptors were taken from a donor at least 70 years old with lung adenocarcinoma. CDR3s include the opening cysteine and the closing phenylalanine or tryptophan. A D gene is named only where the DNA matches it firmly. Clone size is given for some rows only: seen once, a few or many times, or a class if the clone is expanded.

TRBV18	TRBJ2-2	-	-	TGTGCCAGCTCACCAACGGCAATAGTCACCGGGGAGCTGTTTTTT	CASSPTAIVTGELFF
TRBV28	TRBJ2-7	few	-	TGTGCCAGTCGGCAGAATTTCTTCGAGCAGTACTTC	CASRQNFFEQYF
TRBV30	TRBJ2-1	-	-	TGTGCCTGGAGTTTGTCCAGGGTCGATGAGCAGTTCTTC	CAWSLSRVDEQFF
TRBV5-6	TRBJ2-2	-	-	TGTGCCAGCAGCTTGGACTACGCCGGGGAGCTGTTTTTT	CASSLDYAGELFF
TRBV23-1	TRBJ2-1	few	-	TGCGCCAGCAGTCAATCGAAGCAGGGCAATGAGCAGTTCTTC	CASSQSKQGNEQFF
TRBV7-2	TRBJ2-7	-	-	TGTGCCAGCAGCTCAATAGGGGGACAAAGGCAGTACTTC	CASSSIGGQRQYF
TRBV29-1	TRBJ1-1	once	-	TGCAGCGTGGGGTTCGGGGGAGGGACTGAAGCTTTCTTT	CSVGFGGGTEAFF
TRBV13	TRBJ1-1	-	-	TGTGCCAGCAGCTTAGTGGGGCAGGCGGATGAAGCTTTCTTT	CASSLVGQADEAFF
TRBV19	TRBJ2-5	-	TRBD1	TGTGCCAGTAGAGACAGGGCGGAGAGTGGGGAGACCCAGTACTTC	CASRDRAESGETQYF
TRBV6-1	TRBJ1-2	-	-	TGTGCCAGCAGTCTAACAGAATCCTATGGCTACACCTTC	CASSLTESYGYTF
TRBV7-8	TRBJ2-2	once	-	TGTGCCAGCAGCTCTGCTGGGGGCTTGAACACCGGGGAGCTGTTTTTT	CASSSAGGLNTGELFF
TRBV9	TRBJ1-1	-	-	TGTGCCAGCAGCGTAGGTATGAACACTGAAGCTTTCTTT	CASSVGMNTEAFF
TRBV5-5	TRBJ1-5	-	TRBD1	TGTGCCAGCAGCTTGTATCAGGGACAGAGCAATCAGCCCCAGCATTTT	CASSLYQGQSNQPQHF
TRBV29-1	TRBJ1-1	-	-	TGCAGCGTTGGGATAGGACCGGGTGAAGCTTTCTTT	CSVGIGPGEAFF
TRBV7-3	TRBJ2-1	-	-	TGTGCCAGCAGCTCCAGTCCAAGCTCCTACAATGAGCAGTTCTTC	CASSSSPSSYNEQFF